This is a list of T cell receptor beta chains from one sample in a study of tumor-infiltrating lymphocytes in primary liver carcinoma. TCRdb re-analysed the multiplex PCR reads in MiXCR, keeping a single row per CDR3 protein. Altogether tens of thousands of distinct CDR3 sequences are present, 55% to 85% being singletons, with the ten largest covering just under 20%. Sequencing input: liver tumor tissue from sampling region 1. The receptors stem from a man aged 40-49 years with primary liver carcinoma and hepatitis B virus infection. Both conserved end residues are part of each CDR3. D genes are given only for firm matches. Size is omitted from some rows. Given values are once, few, many or a class for expanded clones.

CDR3 DNA: TGCCTCAGCAGCCAGGATTTCCCTCCCAGCGGGGAGCAGTACTTC; CDR3 protein: CLSSQDFPPSGEQYF; J gene: TRBJ2-7; V gene: TRBV4-1; D gene: -; clone size: -
CDR3 DNA: TGTGCCAGCAGTTTAAGCGGGCCCTCCTACGAGCAGTACTTC; CDR3 protein: CASSLSGPSYEQYF; J gene: TRBJ2-7; V gene: TRBV28; D gene: -; clone size: -
CDR3 DNA: TGTGCCAGCAGCTTAGTGGGGACAGCCATAGGAAACACCATATATTTT; CDR3 protein: CASSLVGTAIGNTIYF; J gene: TRBJ1-3; V gene: TRBV7-2; D gene: TRBD1; clone size: few
CDR3 DNA: TGTGCCAGCAGCTTGGCCTTAGGACAGATTAACACTAAAGCTTTCTTT; CDR3 protein: CASSLALGQINTKAFF; J gene: TRBJ1-1; V gene: TRBV5-6; D gene: -; clone size: -
CDR3 DNA: TGCAGTGCTGGTTTAGCGGGAGGAACAGATACGCAGTATTTT; CDR3 protein: CSAGLAGGTDTQYF; J gene: TRBJ2-3; V gene: TRBV20-1; D gene: TRBD2; clone size: few
CDR3 DNA: TGCGCCAGCAGCCAAAAGGGGCTAGCGGGAGCTAGGGCCCTCAATGTGCAGTTCTTC; CDR3 protein: CASSQKGLAGARALNVQFF; J gene: TRBJ2-1; V gene: TRBV4-1; D gene: TRBD2; clone size: -
CDR3 DNA: TGTGCCAGCAGCTTCGTGCTCTACAATGAGCAGTTCTTC; CDR3 protein: CASSFVLYNEQFF; J gene: TRBJ2-1; V gene: TRBV12-3/TRBV12-4; D gene: -; clone size: -
CDR3 DNA: TGTGCCAGCAGCCCCGGAAGGGCTGGTCAGCCCCAGTACTTT; CDR3 protein: CASSPGRAGQPQYF; J gene: TRBJ1-5; V gene: TRBV6-5; D gene: -; clone size: -
CDR3 DNA: TGCGCCAGCAGCCGCCAATGGGACGGGGGGTCTGCCTACAATGAGCAGTTCTTC; CDR3 protein: CASSRQWDGGSAYNEQFF; J gene: TRBJ2-1; V gene: TRBV4-1; D gene: TRBD2; clone size: once
CDR3 DNA: TGTGCCACCAGTGATTCCCAGGGCTCTGAAGCTTTCTTT; CDR3 protein: CATSDSQGSEAFF; J gene: TRBJ1-1; V gene: TRBV24-1; D gene: -; clone size: many
CDR3 DNA: TGCGCCAGCAGCGCCGTCGGAATCTGGTATCCAGATACGCAGTATTTT; CDR3 protein: CASSAVGIWYPDTQYF; J gene: TRBJ2-3; V gene: TRBV5-1; D gene: -; clone size: many
CDR3 DNA: TGTGCCAGCAGTGGACAGGGGACAGATACGCAGTATTTT; CDR3 protein: CASSGQGTDTQYF; J gene: TRBJ2-3; V gene: TRBV6-1; D gene: TRBD1; clone size: many
CDR3 DNA: TGTGCCAGCAGTCAAGGGACCGCCAATCAGCTCCAGCATTTT; CDR3 protein: CASSQGTANQLQHF; J gene: TRBJ1-5; V gene: TRBV4-1; D gene: -; clone size: once
CDR3 DNA: TGTGCCAACAACTTAGGGGCAGACTACGAGCAGTACTTC; CDR3 protein: CANNLGADYEQYF; J gene: TRBJ2-7; V gene: TRBV11-3; D gene: -; clone size: -
CDR3 DNA: TGTACCAGCGGCTTAGGGGTCTTTGGGGAAGGTTCACCCCTCCACTTT; CDR3 protein: CTSGLGVFGEGSPLHF; J gene: TRBJ1-6; V gene: TRBV11-2; D gene: -; clone size: -